These T cell receptor beta chains were read from a single sample in a study of shared clonotypes between healthy human individuals. Generated by immunoSEQ multiplex PCR, the TCRdb table keeps only in-frame clones and is missing some. Here the sample spans 1 million to 1.2 million clones, approximately 80% being singletons. Sequenced input: memory CD4+ T cells from PBMCs. These TCRs come from a man aged 18 to 35 in good health. Some clones in this sample may be carry-over from other donors' samples. The CDR3 runs from the conserved cysteine through the conserved F or W. Fields, in order: D gene, V gene, clone size, J gene, CDR3 length, CDR3 protein, CDR3 DNA. The D gene is left open where the match is weak. Clone size is shown for a subset of rows, as once, few, many or a class of expanded clone.

d_call: TRBD2
v_call: TRBV7-3
clone_size: -
j_call: TRBJ2-1
cdr3_length: 16
cdr3_aa: CASSLMQASGSYEQFF
cdr3_nt: TGTGCCAGCAGCTTAATGCAGGCTAGCGGGAGCTATGAGCAGTTCTTC

d_call: -
v_call: TRBV28
clone_size: -
j_call: TRBJ2-7
cdr3_length: 11
cdr3_aa: CAYSGAYEQYF
cdr3_nt: TGTGCCTACTCAGGGGCTTACGAGCAGTACTTC

d_call: TRBD2
v_call: TRBV27
clone_size: once
j_call: TRBJ2-7
cdr3_length: 16
cdr3_aa: CASSPISSGRTYEQYF
cdr3_nt: TGTGCCAGCAGTCCAATATCTAGCGGGAGGACGTACGAGCAGTACTTC

d_call: TRBD1
v_call: TRBV7-9
clone_size: -
j_call: TRBJ1-6
cdr3_length: 13
cdr3_aa: CASSSTGNSPLHF
cdr3_nt: TGTGCCAGCAGCTCGACAGGGAACTCACCCCTCCACTTT

d_call: -
v_call: TRBV15
clone_size: -
j_call: TRBJ2-3
cdr3_length: 15
cdr3_aa: CATSRVVVNTDTQYF
cdr3_nt: TGTGCCACCAGCAGAGTGGTTGTGAACACAGATACGCAGTATTTT

d_call: TRBD1
v_call: TRBV28
clone_size: -
j_call: TRBJ2-7
cdr3_length: 15
cdr3_aa: CASSLYGTGSYEQYF
cdr3_nt: TGTGCCAGCAGTTTATACGGGACAGGGTCCTACGAGCAGTACTTC

d_call: -
v_call: TRBV28
clone_size: -
j_call: TRBJ1-2
cdr3_length: 16
cdr3_aa: CASSAMTAARSYGYTF
cdr3_nt: TGTGCCAGCAGTGCGATGACAGCCGCTAGATCCTATGGCTACACCTTC

d_call: TRBD2
v_call: TRBV27
clone_size: -
j_call: TRBJ2-7
cdr3_length: 17
cdr3_aa: CASSSRLAGDLSYEQYF
cdr3_nt: TGTGCCAGCAGTTCGAGACTAGCGGGAGATTTATCCTACGAGCAGTACTTC

d_call: -
v_call: TRBV11-2
clone_size: many
j_call: TRBJ1-2
cdr3_length: 15
cdr3_aa: CASSLTVLAGYGYTF
cdr3_nt: TGTGCCAGCAGCTTAACGGTGCTCGCTGGATATGGCTACACCTTC

d_call: -
v_call: TRBV5-1
clone_size: -
j_call: TRBJ1-5
cdr3_length: 16
cdr3_aa: CASRDGEPSSNQPQHF
cdr3_nt: TGCGCCAGCCGGGACGGTGAACCAAGTAGCAATCAGCCCCAGCATTTT

d_call: TRBD2
v_call: TRBV7-9
clone_size: many
j_call: TRBJ2-1
cdr3_length: 18
cdr3_aa: CASSSKQRTSGSGNEQFF
cdr3_nt: TGTGCCAGCAGCTCGAAGCAAAGGACTAGCGGGAGTGGTAATGAGCAGTTCTTC

d_call: -
v_call: TRBV11-3
clone_size: -
j_call: TRBJ2-5
cdr3_length: 13
cdr3_aa: CASSLPRYWTQYF
cdr3_nt: TGTGCCAGCAGCCTACCACGGTACTGGACCCAGTACTTC

d_call: TRBD2
v_call: TRBV5-6
clone_size: -
j_call: TRBJ2-2
cdr3_length: 16
cdr3_aa: CASSRLAGRNTGELFF
cdr3_nt: TGTGCCAGCAGCAGACTAGCGGGAAGGAACACCGGGGAGCTGTTTTTT

d_call: -
v_call: TRBV4-1
clone_size: -
j_call: TRBJ1-5
cdr3_length: 15
cdr3_aa: CASSHLRQGNQPQHF
cdr3_nt: TGCGCCAGCAGCCATCTCAGGCAGGGAAATCAGCCCCAGCATTTT

d_call: -
v_call: TRBV9
clone_size: -
j_call: TRBJ2-5
cdr3_length: 15
cdr3_aa: CASSVSNGIRETQYF
cdr3_nt: TGTGCCAGCAGCGTATCTAACGGGATTAGAGAGACCCAGTACTTC

d_call: -
v_call: TRBV5-1
clone_size: few
j_call: TRBJ2-2
cdr3_length: 14
cdr3_aa: CASSLQANTGELFF
cdr3_nt: TGCGCCAGCAGCTTACAGGCGAACACCGGGGAGCTGTTTTTT

d_call: TRBD1
v_call: TRBV27
clone_size: -
j_call: TRBJ2-7
cdr3_length: 14
cdr3_aa: CASKQGGSSYEQYF
cdr3_nt: TGTGCCAGCAAACAGGGGGGTAGCTCCTACGAGCAGTACTTC

d_call: TRBD1
v_call: TRBV27
clone_size: -
j_call: TRBJ2-7
cdr3_length: 12
cdr3_aa: CASSSTGNEQYF
cdr3_nt: TGTGCCAGCAGTTCGACAGGGAACGAGCAGTACTTC

d_call: -
v_call: TRBV5-6
clone_size: -
j_call: TRBJ2-7
cdr3_length: 13
cdr3_aa: CASSLGPPDEQYF
cdr3_nt: TGTGCCAGCAGCTTAGGGCCTCCGGACGAGCAGTACTTC

d_call: -
v_call: TRBV7-2
clone_size: few
j_call: TRBJ2-1
cdr3_length: 14
cdr3_aa: CASSPRDNSKGQFF
cdr3_nt: TGTGCCAGCAGCCCCCGGGATAACTCGAAAGGGCAGTTCTTC

d_call: -
v_call: TRBV7-9
clone_size: few
j_call: TRBJ1-1
cdr3_length: 14
cdr3_aa: CASSLAGGMWEAFF
cdr3_nt: TGTGCCAGCAGCTTAGCCGGGGGAATGTGGGAAGCTTTCTTT

d_call: TRBD2
v_call: TRBV18
clone_size: -
j_call: TRBJ2-7
cdr3_length: 16
cdr3_aa: CASSPPGTSGNYEQYF
cdr3_nt: TGTGCCAGCTCACCGCCCGGGACTAGCGGTAACTACGAGCAGTACTTC

d_call: -
v_call: TRBV19
clone_size: -
j_call: TRBJ2-3
cdr3_length: 11
cdr3_aa: CASSIRDTQYF
cdr3_nt: TGTGCCAGTAGTATAAGGGATACGCAGTATTTT

d_call: -
v_call: TRBV28
clone_size: -
j_call: TRBJ2-7
cdr3_length: 14
cdr3_aa: CASSFMRGTYEQYF
cdr3_nt: TGTGCCAGCAGTTTCATGCGGGGTACCTACGAGCAGTACTTC

d_call: TRBD1
v_call: TRBV7-9
clone_size: -
j_call: TRBJ1-4
cdr3_length: 13
cdr3_aa: CASSFPLQGKLFF
cdr3_nt: TGTGCCAGCAGCTTCCCCCTACAGGGGAAACTGTTTTTT

d_call: -
v_call: TRBV2
clone_size: -
j_call: TRBJ2-6
cdr3_length: 14
cdr3_aa: CASSEARQGGVLTF
cdr3_nt: TGTGCCAGCAGTGAAGCGAGGCAGGGCGGCGTCCTGACTTTC

d_call: -
v_call: TRBV7-8
clone_size: -
j_call: TRBJ2-3
cdr3_length: 16
cdr3_aa: CASSLGTHPSTDTQYF
cdr3_nt: TGTGCCAGCAGCTTAGGAACTCACCCCAGCACAGATACGCAGTATTTT

d_call: TRBD2
v_call: TRBV7-8
clone_size: few
j_call: TRBJ2-7
cdr3_length: 15
cdr3_aa: CASSPKRERGHEQYF
cdr3_nt: TGTGCCAGCAGCCCTAAGCGGGAGCGGGGACACGAGCAGTACTTC

d_call: TRBD2
v_call: TRBV7-9
clone_size: -
j_call: TRBJ2-3
cdr3_length: 14
cdr3_aa: CASSRLAGGDTQYF
cdr3_nt: TGTGCCAGCAGCAGGTTAGCGGGAGGAGATACGCAGTATTTT

d_call: TRBD1
v_call: TRBV6-1
clone_size: -
j_call: TRBJ1-5
cdr3_length: 15
cdr3_aa: CASNKDREGNQPQHF
cdr3_nt: TGTGCCAGCAACAAGGACAGGGAAGGTAATCAGCCCCAGCATTTT

d_call: TRBD1
v_call: TRBV18
clone_size: -
j_call: TRBJ2-7
cdr3_length: 13
cdr3_aa: CASNWDSSYEQYF
cdr3_nt: TGTGCCAGCAACTGGGACAGCTCCTACGAGCAGTACTTC

d_call: -
v_call: TRBV20-1
clone_size: -
j_call: TRBJ1-2
cdr3_length: 11
cdr3_aa: CSASGIYGYTF
cdr3_nt: TGCAGTGCTAGCGGGATCTATGGCTACACCTTC

d_call: TRBD2
v_call: TRBV28
clone_size: -
j_call: TRBJ2-5
cdr3_length: 15
cdr3_aa: CASSLAGGYQETQYF
cdr3_nt: TGTGCCAGCAGCTTAGCGGGGGGGTACCAAGAGACCCAGTACTTC

d_call: TRBD2
v_call: TRBV4-1
clone_size: -
j_call: TRBJ2-7
cdr3_length: 17
cdr3_aa: CASSPGTLVAGDYEQYF
cdr3_nt: TGCGCCAGCAGCCCCGGAACTCTAGTAGCGGGAGACTACGAGCAGTACTTC

d_call: -
v_call: TRBV6-6
clone_size: -
j_call: TRBJ2-3
cdr3_length: 16
cdr3_aa: CASSYSSDGILGTQYF
cdr3_nt: TGTGCCAGCAGTTACTCGTCGGATGGGATTTTGGGTACGCAGTATTTT

d_call: TRBD1
v_call: TRBV28
clone_size: -
j_call: TRBJ1-2
cdr3_length: 12
cdr3_aa: CASSSGGGWATF
cdr3_nt: TGTGCCAGCAGCTCTGGAGGGGGCTGGGCCACCTTC

d_call: -
v_call: TRBV19
clone_size: -
j_call: TRBJ1-4
cdr3_length: 18
cdr3_aa: CASSIDRMRRGGKEKLFF
cdr3_nt: TGTGCCAGTAGTATAGATCGGATGCGCCGAGGCGGAAAGGAAAAACTGTTTTTT

d_call: TRBD1
v_call: TRBV7-9
clone_size: few
j_call: TRBJ2-7
cdr3_length: 14
cdr3_aa: CASSRTGDFYEQYF
cdr3_nt: TGTGCCAGCAGCCGGACAGGGGATTTCTACGAGCAGTACTTC

d_call: TRBD1
v_call: TRBV2
clone_size: few
j_call: TRBJ2-6
cdr3_length: 17
cdr3_aa: CASSGGQGYSGANVLTF
cdr3_nt: TGTGCCAGCAGTGGGGGACAGGGGTACTCTGGGGCCAACGTCCTGACTTTC

d_call: -
v_call: TRBV27
clone_size: -
j_call: TRBJ2-7
cdr3_length: 11
cdr3_aa: CARRLPYEQYF
cdr3_nt: TGTGCCAGACGACTCCCGTACGAGCAGTACTTC

d_call: -
v_call: TRBV6-1
clone_size: -
j_call: TRBJ1-5
cdr3_length: 14
cdr3_aa: CASTKDRFNQPQHF
cdr3_nt: TGTGCCAGCACGAAAGACAGATTCAATCAGCCCCAGCATTTT

d_call: -
v_call: TRBV28
clone_size: few
j_call: TRBJ1-1
cdr3_length: 14
cdr3_aa: CASSLGRMNTEAFF
cdr3_nt: TGTGCCAGCAGCCTTGGGCGCATGAACACTGAAGCTTTCTTT

d_call: TRBD1
v_call: TRBV19
clone_size: -
j_call: TRBJ2-7
cdr3_length: 15
cdr3_aa: CASSLPGQGVYEQYF
cdr3_nt: TGTGCCAGTAGTCTACCGGGACAGGGCGTTTACGAGCAGTACTTC

d_call: -
v_call: TRBV11-3
clone_size: -
j_call: TRBJ2-1
cdr3_length: 16
cdr3_aa: CASSPRTGTPNNEQFF
cdr3_nt: TGTGCCAGCAGCCCGCGGACCGGGACGCCCAACAATGAGCAGTTCTTC

d_call: -
v_call: TRBV6-1
clone_size: few
j_call: TRBJ1-3
cdr3_length: 13
cdr3_aa: CATEGVSGNTIYF
cdr3_nt: TGTGCCACAGAAGGGGTCTCTGGAAACACCATATATTTT

d_call: -
v_call: TRBV19
clone_size: few
j_call: TRBJ1-1
cdr3_length: 15
cdr3_aa: CASSRQQAMNTEAFF
cdr3_nt: TGTGCCAGTAGTAGACAACAAGCTATGAACACTGAAGCTTTCTTT

d_call: -
v_call: TRBV27
clone_size: -
j_call: TRBJ2-2
cdr3_length: 15
cdr3_aa: CASRRGTVNTGELFF
cdr3_nt: TGTGCCAGCAGGCGAGGTACAGTGAACACCGGGGAGCTGTTTTTT

d_call: TRBD1
v_call: TRBV6-6
clone_size: few
j_call: TRBJ1-1
cdr3_length: 14
cdr3_aa: CASSAAGGNTEAFF
cdr3_nt: TGTGCCAGCAGTGCTGCAGGGGGGAACACTGAAGCTTTCTTT

d_call: -
v_call: TRBV19
clone_size: -
j_call: TRBJ2-5
cdr3_length: 12
cdr3_aa: CASSIWGETQYF
cdr3_nt: TGTGCCAGTAGTATTTGGGGTGAGACCCAGTACTTC

d_call: TRBD1
v_call: TRBV10-1
clone_size: -
j_call: TRBJ1-1
cdr3_length: 14
cdr3_aa: CASSTGEENTEAFF
cdr3_nt: TGCGCCAGCAGTACAGGGGAAGAGAACACTGAAGCTTTCTTT

d_call: -
v_call: TRBV30
clone_size: few
j_call: TRBJ1-1
cdr3_length: 14
cdr3_aa: CAWAGAGWDTEAFF
cdr3_nt: TGTGCCTGGGCGGGTGCGGGCTGGGACACTGAAGCTTTCTTT

d_call: -
v_call: TRBV1
clone_size: -
j_call: TRBJ1-5
cdr3_length: 16
cdr3_aa: CTSSQDTGGRNQPQHF
cdr3_nt: TGCACCAGCAGCCAAGATACGGGAGGCCGCAATCAGCCCCAGCATTTT

d_call: TRBD1
v_call: TRBV2
clone_size: -
j_call: TRBJ2-7
cdr3_length: 15
cdr3_aa: CASRAGDRVNHEQYF
cdr3_nt: TGTGCCAGCAGGGCAGGGGACAGGGTAAACCACGAGCAGTACTTC